The 10 T cell receptor beta chains in this list originate from one sample, sequenced in a study of cytomegalovirus exposure and HLA in healthy donors. The PCR used 60 Vbeta and 13 Jbeta primers. Data came from immunoSEQ multiplex PCR; TCRdb stores just in-frame clones and leaves some out. The sample lists roughly 100,000 clones, approximately 82% occurring once. The material sequenced was PBMCs. These receptor sequences come from a female donor in good health and CMV-seropositive.

The chain recombines TRBV9 with TRBJ2-1; 10 bases agree with TRBD2. The CDR3 consists of 16 residues. Trimming took 0 bases from V and 8 from J; bases not matched to a gene: 8. The V gene's germline CDR1 is SGDLS and CDR2 YYNGEE. The CDR3 DNA is TGTGCCAGCAGCGTAGGTTCTCGGCTAGCGGGAGATGAGCAGTTCTTC. Its translation: CASSVGSRLAGDEQFF. Complete variable domain (other parts from reference TRBV9 and TRBJ2-1): DSGVTQTPKHLITATGQRVTLRCSPRSGDLSVYWYQQSLDQGLQFLIQYYNGEERAKGNILERFSAQQFPDLHSELNLSSLELGDSALYFCASSVGSRLAGDEQFFGPGTRLTVL.

The chain has TRBV29-1 and TRBJ1-4; D perhaps matches TRBD1 (6 bases). The CDR3 has 13 amino acids. V dropped 4 bases and J dropped 7 bases, with 13 bases sitting between them. Germline loops: CDR1 SQVTM, CDR2 ANQGSEA. In DNA, the CDR3 is TGCAGCGTTGTCGCGCAGGGGAGTGAAAAACTGTTTTTT. Protein product: CSVVAQGSEKLFF.

This chain connects TRBV19 to TRBJ1-1, with D possibly being TRBD1 (6 bases). The CDR3 consists of 16 residues. Germline CDR1 is LNHDA and CDR2 is SQIVND (reference sequence). V was trimmed by 5 bases and J by 0 bases, leaving 16 bases between them. The DNA of the CDR3 is TGTGCCAGTAGTGGTTGGACAGACTCAATGAACACTGAAGCTTTCTTT. Amino acids: CASSGWTDSMNTEAFF.

The chain couples TRBV19 to TRBJ1-1; 8 bases match TRBD1. V lost 5 bases and J lost 4; bases outside the gene matches: 6. CDR3 length: 14 residues. Looked up from germline, CDR1 is LNHDA and CDR2 is SQIVND (reference sequence). The chain's CDR3 is CASSSGGAVTEAFF. In DNA, the CDR3 is TGTGCCAGTAGTTCAGGGGGCGCGGTCACTGAAGCTTTCTTT. Supplemented by reference TRBV19 and TRBJ1-1, the full variable domain reads DGGITQSPKYLFRKEGQNVTLSCEQNLNHDAMYWYRQDPGQGLRLIYYSQIVNDFQKGDIAEGYSVSREKKESFPLTVTSAQKNPTAFYLCASSSGGAVTEAFFGQGTRLTVV.

The rearrangement uses TRBV6-5 and TRBJ2-5; TRBD1 matches at 11 bases. CDR3 length: 16 residues. Germline loops: CDR1 MNHEY, CDR2 SVGAGI. The ends lost 1 base at V and 6 bases at J; junction bases unmatched: 7. The CDR3 coding sequence is TGTGCCAGCAGTTACTGGCAAGGGACAGGGGGAAAGACCCAGTACTTC. Its translation is CASSYWQGTGGKTQYF.

The genes are TRBV6-1 and TRBJ1-2; unclear D gene. There are 14 residues in the CDR3. V was cut by 6 bases and J by 8 bases, with 19 bases left in between. Per germline, CDR1 MNHNS and CDR2 SASEGT. The CDR3 is CASRTPRHVRGYTF. In DNA, the CDR3 is TGTGCCAGCAGAACCCCGCGGCACGTCCGGGGCTACACCTTC.

V is TRBV19 and J is TRBJ2-5; 7 bases map to TRBD2. V lost 3 bases, J lost 5 bases, and 3 bases stayed unmatched. The CDR3 sequence is 13 residues long. Germline V gives CDR1 LNHDA, CDR2 SQIVND (reference sequence). This chain's CDR3 is CASSIRGGETQYF. CDR3 nucleotides: TGTGCCAGTAGTATTAGGGGAGGGGAGACCCAGTACTTC.

The rearrangement links TRBV10-2 to TRBJ2-3; 13 bases fit TRBD2. Per the germline V gene, CDR1 is WSHSY and CDR2 is SAAADI. With 2 bases clipped from V and 3 bases from J, the junction kept 5 bases outside the gene matches. The CDR3 is 17 residues long. The CDR3 bases are TGCGCCAGCAGTGAGGGACTAGCGGGGGCGGGGACAGATACGCAGTATTTT. Translating gives CASSEGLAGAGTDTQYF.

The genes are TRBV6-6 and TRBJ2-1, with D possibly matching TRBD1 (6 bases). V shed 2 bases and J shed 0 bases, with 8 bases lying between them. This CDR3 contains 15 residues. CDR1 and CDR2 from the germline V gene are MNHNY and SVGAGI (reference sequence). The CDR3 DNA is TGTGCCAGCAGTTACCAGGGGAGCTCCTACAATGAGCAGTTCTTC. As protein: CASSYQGSSYNEQFF.

The chain employs TRBV19 and TRBJ2-5, with D perhaps matching TRBD2 (5 bases). The CDR3 is 16 residues long. Germline CDR1 reads LNHDA; CDR2 reads SQIVND (reference sequence). Deletions cut 0 bases from V and 1 base from J, with 12 bases between. Here the CDR3 reads CASSIEVRGSQETQYF. The DNA for the CDR3 is TGTGCCAGTAGTATAGAGGTCCGAGGGAGCCAAGAGACCCAGTACTTC. Looking up the rest from reference TRBV19 and TRBJ2-5 gives the full variable domain: DGGITQSPKYLFRKEGQNVTLSCEQNLNHDAMYWYRQDPGQGLRLIYYSQIVNDFQKGDIAEGYSVSREKKESFPLTVTSAQKNPTAFYLCASSIEVRGSQETQYFGPGTRLLVL.